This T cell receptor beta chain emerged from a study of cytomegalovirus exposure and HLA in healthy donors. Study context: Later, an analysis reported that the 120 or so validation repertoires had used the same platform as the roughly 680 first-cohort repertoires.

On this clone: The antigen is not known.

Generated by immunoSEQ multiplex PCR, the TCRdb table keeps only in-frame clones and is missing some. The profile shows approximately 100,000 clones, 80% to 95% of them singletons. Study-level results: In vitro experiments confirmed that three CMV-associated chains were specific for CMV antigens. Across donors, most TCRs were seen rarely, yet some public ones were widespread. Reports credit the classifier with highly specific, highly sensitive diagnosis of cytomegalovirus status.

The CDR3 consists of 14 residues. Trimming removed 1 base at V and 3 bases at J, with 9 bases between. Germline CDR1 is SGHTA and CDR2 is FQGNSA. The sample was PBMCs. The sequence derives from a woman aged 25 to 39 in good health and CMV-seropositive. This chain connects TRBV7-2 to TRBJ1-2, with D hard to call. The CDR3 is CASSLVRTDYGYTF. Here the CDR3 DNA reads TGTGCCAGCAGCTTAGTCAGAACAGACTATGGCTACACCTTC.